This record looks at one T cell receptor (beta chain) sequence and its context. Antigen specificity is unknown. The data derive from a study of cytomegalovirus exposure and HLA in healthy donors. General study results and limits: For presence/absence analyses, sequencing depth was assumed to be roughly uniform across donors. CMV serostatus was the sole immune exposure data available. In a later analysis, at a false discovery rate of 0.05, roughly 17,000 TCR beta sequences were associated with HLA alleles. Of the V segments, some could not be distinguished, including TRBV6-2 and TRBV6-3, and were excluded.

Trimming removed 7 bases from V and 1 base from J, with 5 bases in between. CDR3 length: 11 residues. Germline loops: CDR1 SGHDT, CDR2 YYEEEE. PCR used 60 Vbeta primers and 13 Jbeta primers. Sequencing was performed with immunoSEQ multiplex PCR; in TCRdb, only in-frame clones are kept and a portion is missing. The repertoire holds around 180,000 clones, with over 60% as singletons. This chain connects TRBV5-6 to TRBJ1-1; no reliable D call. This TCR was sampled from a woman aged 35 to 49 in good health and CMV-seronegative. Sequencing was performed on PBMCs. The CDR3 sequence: CASRGNTEAFF. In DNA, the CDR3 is TGTGCCAGCCGGGGGAACACTGAAGCTTTCTTT.